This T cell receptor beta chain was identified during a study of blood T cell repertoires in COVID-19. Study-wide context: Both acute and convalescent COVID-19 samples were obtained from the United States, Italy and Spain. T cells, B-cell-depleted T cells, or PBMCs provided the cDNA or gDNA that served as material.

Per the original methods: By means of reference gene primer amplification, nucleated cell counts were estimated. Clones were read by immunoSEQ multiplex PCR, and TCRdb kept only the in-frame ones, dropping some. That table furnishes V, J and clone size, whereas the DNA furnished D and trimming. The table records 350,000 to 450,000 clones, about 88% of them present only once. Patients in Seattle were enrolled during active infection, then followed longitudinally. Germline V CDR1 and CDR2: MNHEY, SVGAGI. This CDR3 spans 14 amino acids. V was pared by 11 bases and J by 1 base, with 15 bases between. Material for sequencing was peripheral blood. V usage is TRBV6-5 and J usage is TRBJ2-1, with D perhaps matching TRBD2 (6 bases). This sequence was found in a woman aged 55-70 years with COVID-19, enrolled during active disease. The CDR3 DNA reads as TGTGCCTCCAGCCGTCGGGGGTCCTACAATGAGCAGTTCTTC. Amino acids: CASSRRGSYNEQFF.